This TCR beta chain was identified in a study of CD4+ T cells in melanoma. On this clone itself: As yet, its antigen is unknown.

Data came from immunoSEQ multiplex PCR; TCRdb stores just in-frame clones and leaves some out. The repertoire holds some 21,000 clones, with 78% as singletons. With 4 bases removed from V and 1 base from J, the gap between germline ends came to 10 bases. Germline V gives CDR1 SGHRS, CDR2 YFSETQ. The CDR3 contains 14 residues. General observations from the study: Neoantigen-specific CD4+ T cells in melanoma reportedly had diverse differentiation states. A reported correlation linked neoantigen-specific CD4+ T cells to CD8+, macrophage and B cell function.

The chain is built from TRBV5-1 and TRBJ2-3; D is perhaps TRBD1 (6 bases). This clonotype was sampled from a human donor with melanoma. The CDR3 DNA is TGCGCCAGCAGCCGCGGACAGCGCACAGATACGCAGTATTTT. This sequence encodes CASSRGQRTDTQYF.